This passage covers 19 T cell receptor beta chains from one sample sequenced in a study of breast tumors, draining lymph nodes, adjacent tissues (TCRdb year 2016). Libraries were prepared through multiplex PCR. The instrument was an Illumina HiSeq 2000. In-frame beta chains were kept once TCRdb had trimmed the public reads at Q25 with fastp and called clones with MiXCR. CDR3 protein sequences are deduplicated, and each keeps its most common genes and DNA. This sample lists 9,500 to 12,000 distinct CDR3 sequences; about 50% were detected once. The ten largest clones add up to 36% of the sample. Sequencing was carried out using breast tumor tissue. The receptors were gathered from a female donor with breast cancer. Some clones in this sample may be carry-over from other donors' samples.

The CDR3 nucleotides read TGTGCCAGCATCCTGACAGGGGGCGATGGCTACACCTTC. Amino acid sequence: CASILTGGDGYTF. This chain links TRBV12-3 or TRBV12-4 with TRBJ1-2; TRBD1 matches at 10 bases. The ends lost 7 bases at V and 6 bases at J; junction bases unmatched: 5. The CDR3 is 13 amino acids.

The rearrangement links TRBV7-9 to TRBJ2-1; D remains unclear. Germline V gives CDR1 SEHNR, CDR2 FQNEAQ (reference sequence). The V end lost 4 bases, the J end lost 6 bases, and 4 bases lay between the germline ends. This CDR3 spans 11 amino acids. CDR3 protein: CASSSANEQFF. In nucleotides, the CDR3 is TGTGCCAGCAGCTCGGCCAATGAGCAGTTCTTC. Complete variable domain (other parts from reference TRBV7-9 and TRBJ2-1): DTGVSQNPRHKITKRGQNVTFRCDPISEHNRLYWYRQTLGQGPEFLTYFQNEAQLEKSRLLSDRFSAERPKGSFSTLEIQRTEQGDSAMYLCASSSANEQFFGPGTRLTVL.

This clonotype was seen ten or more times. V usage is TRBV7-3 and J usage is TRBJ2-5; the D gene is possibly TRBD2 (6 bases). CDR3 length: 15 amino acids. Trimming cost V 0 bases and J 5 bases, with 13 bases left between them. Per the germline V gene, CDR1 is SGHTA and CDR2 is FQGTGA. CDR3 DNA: TGTGCCAGCAGCTTAACGGCGGGACGCAGGGAGACCCAGTACTTC. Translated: CASSLTAGRRETQYF.

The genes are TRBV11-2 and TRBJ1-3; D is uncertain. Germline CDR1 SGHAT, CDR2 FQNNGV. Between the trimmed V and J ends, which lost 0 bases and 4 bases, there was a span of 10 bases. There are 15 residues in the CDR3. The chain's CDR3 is CASSLDQGFGNTIYF. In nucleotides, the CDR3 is TGTGCCAGCAGCTTAGATCAAGGGTTCGGAAACACCATATATTTT.

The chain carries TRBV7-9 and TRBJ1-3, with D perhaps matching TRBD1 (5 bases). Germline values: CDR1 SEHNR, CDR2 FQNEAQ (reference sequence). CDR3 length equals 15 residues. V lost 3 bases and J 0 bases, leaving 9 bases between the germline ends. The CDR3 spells CASSFGGVSGNTIYF. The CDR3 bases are TGTGCCAGCAGCTTCGGGGGGGTCTCTGGAAACACCATATATTTT.

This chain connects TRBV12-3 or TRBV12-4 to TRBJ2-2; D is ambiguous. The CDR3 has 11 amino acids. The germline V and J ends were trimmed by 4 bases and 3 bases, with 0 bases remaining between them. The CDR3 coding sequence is TGTGCCAGCAGTTACACCGGGGAGCTGTTTTTT. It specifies CASSYTGELFF.

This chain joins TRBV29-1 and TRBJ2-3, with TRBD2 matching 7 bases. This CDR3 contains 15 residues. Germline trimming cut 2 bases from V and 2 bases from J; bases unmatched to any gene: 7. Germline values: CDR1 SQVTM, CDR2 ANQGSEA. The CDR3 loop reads CSVERLADYTDTQYF. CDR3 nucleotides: TGCAGCGTTGAACGGCTAGCGGACTACACAGATACGCAGTATTTT.

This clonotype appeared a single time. The CDR3 spells CASSPGNGGPLGANVLTF. DNA for the CDR3: TGTGCCAGCAGCCCCGGGAACGGGGGCCCTCTCGGGGCCAACGTCCTGACTTTC. The chain uses TRBV7-3 and TRBJ2-6; D possibly matches TRBD1 or TRBD2 (6 bases each). The V end was cut by 5 bases, the J end by 4 bases, with 21 bases between. CDR3 length: 18 amino acids. Germline CDR1 is SGHTA and CDR2 is FQGTGA.

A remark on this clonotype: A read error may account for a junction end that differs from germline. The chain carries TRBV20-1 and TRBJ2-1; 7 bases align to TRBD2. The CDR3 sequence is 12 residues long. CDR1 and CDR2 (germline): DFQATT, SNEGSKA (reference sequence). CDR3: CSARETSNEPFF. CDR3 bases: TGCAGTGCTAGAGAGACTAGCAATGAGCCGTTCTTC.

CDR3 in DNA: TGCGCCAGCAGCCAAGATAAAGGATCTCCGTACGAGCAGTACTTC. The encoded protein is CASSQDKGSPYEQYF. V usage is TRBV4-1 and J usage is TRBJ2-7; no clear D gene. Germline CDR1 reads MGHRA; CDR2 reads YSYEKL. The CDR3 is 15 residues long. The V end was cut by 0 bases, the J end by 4 bases, with 13 bases between.

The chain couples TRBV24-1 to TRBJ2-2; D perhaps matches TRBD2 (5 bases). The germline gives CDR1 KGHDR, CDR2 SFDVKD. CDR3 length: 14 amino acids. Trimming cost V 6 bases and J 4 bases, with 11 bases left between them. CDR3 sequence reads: CATSSGVATGELFF. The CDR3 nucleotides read TGTGCCACCAGTTCCGGGGTCGCCACCGGGGAGCTGTTTTTT.

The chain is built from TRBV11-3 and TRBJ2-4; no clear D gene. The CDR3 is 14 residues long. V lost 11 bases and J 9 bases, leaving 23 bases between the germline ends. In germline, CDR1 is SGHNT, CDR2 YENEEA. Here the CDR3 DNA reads TGTGCCGGGTTTATCCCAAAGCCCTCTAGCATTCAGTACTTC. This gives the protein CAGFIPKPSSIQYF.

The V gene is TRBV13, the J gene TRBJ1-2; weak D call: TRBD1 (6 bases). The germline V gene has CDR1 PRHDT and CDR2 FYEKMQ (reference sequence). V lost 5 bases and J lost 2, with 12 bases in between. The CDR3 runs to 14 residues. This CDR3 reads CASSLTGFNYGYTF. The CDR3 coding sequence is TGTGCCAGCAGCCTCACAGGGTTCAACTATGGCTACACCTTC.

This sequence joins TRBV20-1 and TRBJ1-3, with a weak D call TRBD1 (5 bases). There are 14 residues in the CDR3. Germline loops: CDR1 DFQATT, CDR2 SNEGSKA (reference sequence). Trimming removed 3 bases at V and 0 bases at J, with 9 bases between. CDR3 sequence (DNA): TGCAGTGCTAGGGGGGGGTCCTCTGGAAACACCATATATTTT. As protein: CSARGGSSGNTIYF.

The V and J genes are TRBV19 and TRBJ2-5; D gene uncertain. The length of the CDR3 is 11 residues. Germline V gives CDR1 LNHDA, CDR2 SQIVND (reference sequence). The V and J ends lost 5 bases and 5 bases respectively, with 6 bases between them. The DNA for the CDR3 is TGTGCCAGTAGTTCGGCGGAGACCCAGTACTTC. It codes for CASSSAETQYF.

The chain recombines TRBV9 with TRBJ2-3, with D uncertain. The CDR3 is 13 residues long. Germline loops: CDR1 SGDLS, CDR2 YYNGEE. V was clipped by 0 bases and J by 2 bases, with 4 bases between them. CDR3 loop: CASSVVDTDTQYF. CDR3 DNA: TGTGCCAGCAGCGTAGTTGACACAGATACGCAGTATTTT.

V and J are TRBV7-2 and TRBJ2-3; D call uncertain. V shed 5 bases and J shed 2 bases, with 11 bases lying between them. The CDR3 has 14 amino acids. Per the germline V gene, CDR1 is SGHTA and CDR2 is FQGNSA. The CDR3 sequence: CASSPGPATDTQYF. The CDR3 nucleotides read TGTGCCAGCAGCCCCGGACCAGCCACAGATACGCAGTATTTT.

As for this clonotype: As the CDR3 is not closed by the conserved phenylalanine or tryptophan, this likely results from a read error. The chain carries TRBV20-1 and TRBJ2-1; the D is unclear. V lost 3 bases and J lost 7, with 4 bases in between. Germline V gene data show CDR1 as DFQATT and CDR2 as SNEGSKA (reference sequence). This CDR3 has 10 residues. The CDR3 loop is CSARENEQFS. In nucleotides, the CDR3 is TGCAGTGCTAGGGAGAATGAGCAGTTCTCC.

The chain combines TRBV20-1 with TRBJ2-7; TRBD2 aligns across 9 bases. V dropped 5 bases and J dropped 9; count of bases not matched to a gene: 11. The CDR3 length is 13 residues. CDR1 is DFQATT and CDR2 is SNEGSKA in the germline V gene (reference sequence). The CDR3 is CSALAGGPSAQYF. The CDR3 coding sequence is TGCAGTGCTTTGGCGGGGGGGCCTTCCGCGCAGTACTTC.